This T cell receptor (beta chain) was found in a study of long-term antiretroviral therapy in people with HIV. The libraries were made with immunoSEQ v3.0 at survey level. Assay used: immunoSEQ multiplex PCR; TCRdb lists only in-frame clones, some missing. Of 7,000 to 9,500 clones in the sample, about 80% were seen once. Each HIV-infected participant was given treatment in the United States. The sample was unsorted PBMCs, taken 0.1 years after starting antiretroviral therapy. This TCR was recovered from a man in his forties with HIV.

DNA for the CDR3: TGTGCCACCAGCAGAGGACTAGACAGGGGGCAGGTCTATGGCTACACCTTC. It encodes CATSRGLDRGQVYGYTF. The V gene is TRBV15, the J gene TRBJ1-2; 10 bases fit TRBD1. V dropped 1 base and J dropped 4; count of bases not matched to a gene: 9. This CDR3 spans 17 amino acids. Per the germline V gene, CDR1 is LNHNV and CDR2 is YYDKDF (reference sequence).